One and the same sample provided the 32 T cell receptor beta chains below, sequenced in a study of T cell repertoires in cytomegalovirus infection. TCRdb re-called the reads with MiXCR, one entry per CDR3 protein. The table has about a million distinct CDR3 sequences, around 30% seen once. Their specific antigens are unknown. Sequenced material: cultured CD8+ T cells from PBMCs, taken from culture after CMV antigen stimulation. The receptors come from a human donor in good health (CMV status not recorded). Some clones in this sample may be carry-over from other donors' samples.

As DNA, the CDR3 is TGTGCCAGCAGCCCCGCCCTGGGGATTGACACCGGGGAGCTGTTTTTT. Protein sequence: CASSPALGIDTGELFF. V is TRBV28 and J is TRBJ2-2; D ambiguous. The CDR3 runs 16 residues. V lost 6 bases and J 3 bases, leaving 17 bases between the germline ends. The germline V gene encodes CDR1 MDHEN and CDR2 SYDVKM.

This clonotype was counted at least ten times. The V gene is TRBV7-2, the J gene TRBJ2-1, with 14 bases identical to TRBD2. The length of the CDR3 is 18 residues. J was trimmed by 6 bases and V by 5 bases; bases with no gene match: 12. CDR1 is SGHTA, CDR2 FQGNSA, per germline. The CDR3 reads CASSPPGGLAGAVNEQFF. In DNA form, the CDR3 reads TGTGCCAGCAGCCCGCCCGGGGGACTAGCGGGGGCCGTCAATGAGCAGTTCTTC.

This chain connects TRBV9 to TRBJ2-1; the match to TRBD2 covers 11 bases. This CDR3 contains 15 residues. The V gene end was trimmed by 3 bases and the J gene end by 6 bases; junction bases not matched to a gene: 5. Germline CDR1 SGDLS, CDR2 YYNGEE. CDR3 sequence: CASSGSGGAGNEQFF. CDR3 bases: TGTGCCAGCAGCGGTAGCGGGGGGGCGGGCAATGAGCAGTTCTTC.

In nucleotides, the CDR3 is TGTGCCAGCAGTCCCGGGACAGGGTTTAGCAATCAGCCCCAGCATTTT. Translating gives CASSPGTGFSNQPQHF. The V gene is TRBV27, the J gene TRBJ1-5; 9 bases match TRBD1. V was clipped by 5 bases and J by 0 bases; unmatched bases: 5. Germline CDR1 MNHEY, CDR2 SMNVEV (reference sequence). The length of the CDR3 is 16 residues.

This clonotype occurred a few times. The gene calls are TRBV28 and TRBJ1-4; D not certain. The CDR3 has 17 residues. V lost 3 bases and J lost 2, with 16 bases in between. Looked up from germline, CDR1 is MDHEN and CDR2 is SYDVKM. The CDR3: CASSFRGPTGTNEKLFF. In nucleotides, the CDR3 is TGTGCCAGCAGTTTTAGAGGGCCGACCGGCACTAATGAAAAACTGTTTTTT.

This chain uses TRBV6-5 with TRBJ1-1, with D unclear. The CDR3 is made up of 14 amino acids. V was shortened by 2 bases and J by 2 bases, with 9 bases between the two germline ends. Germline CDR1 reads MNHEY; CDR2 reads SVGAGI. CDR3: CASSYDTANTEAFF. The CDR3 DNA follows: TGTGCCAGCAGTTACGACACGGCTAACACTGAAGCTTTCTTT.

This chain connects TRBV13 to TRBJ2-6, with 7 bases identical to TRBD1. The CDR3 totals 19 residues. V lost 5 bases and J lost 0; bases outside the gene matches: 13. CDR1 is PRHDT and CDR2 is FYEKMQ in the germline V gene (reference sequence). The CDR3 is CASSLFPTGPVSGANVLTF. The CDR3 nucleotides are TGTGCCAGCAGCCTTTTCCCGACAGGGCCCGTCTCTGGGGCCAACGTCCTGACTTTC.

CDR3 coding DNA: TGCGCCAGCAGCCAAGATCGCGGCGGGGGTGGGGGCGGGGAGCTGTTTTTT. Protein sequence: CASSQDRGGGGGGELFF. V usage is TRBV4-3 and J usage is TRBJ2-2; 7 bases match TRBD2. J lost 7 bases, V lost 0 bases, and 11 bases had no gene match. Looked up from germline, CDR1 is LGHNA and CDR2 is YSLEER. The CDR3 runs 17 residues.

V and J are TRBV27 and TRBJ2-7; D may match TRBD1 or TRBD2 (5 bases each). CDR1 MNHEY and CDR2 SMNVEV come from the germline V gene (reference sequence). The V end was cut by 2 bases, the J end by 3 bases, with 14 bases between. This CDR3 is 15 amino acids long. CDR3 nucleotides: TGTGCCAGCAGTTTACATGGGACGTTCATCTACGAGCAGTACTTC. Encoded protein: CASSLHGTFIYEQYF.

This sequence joins TRBV11-3 and TRBJ1-2; the match to TRBD1 covers 8 bases. After removal of 7 bases from V and 4 bases from J, the junction contained 14 bases not matched to a gene. The CDR3 extends over 16 amino acids. Per the germline V gene, CDR1 is SGHNT and CDR2 is YENEEA. The CDR3 nucleotides are TGTGCCAGCATCTCCCCCGGACAGGGCGGGTCCTATGGCTACACCTTC. It specifies CASISPGQGGSYGYTF.

This clonotype showed up just a few times. This chain links TRBV7-6 with TRBJ2-7, with 8 bases aligning to TRBD1. Germline V gives CDR1 SGHVS, CDR2 FNYEAQ. CDR3 length: 17 amino acids. V shed 1 base and J 6 bases; nucleotides not matched to a gene: 14. CDR3 coding DNA: TGTGCCAGCAGCTTAGTTAGGTCGACAGGGGAATTTGGCGAGCAGTACTTC. It translates to CASSLVRSTGEFGEQYF.

This clonotype has a handful of counts. The CDR3 loop reads CATTEGAKNEQFF. The CDR3 DNA reads as TGTGCCACCACGGAGGGGGCAAAGAATGAGCAGTTCTTC. This chain links TRBV24-1 with TRBJ2-1; possibly TRBD1 for D (7 bases). This CDR3 has 13 amino acids. V was shortened by 8 bases and J by 7 bases, with 14 bases between the two germline ends. Germline lookup yields CDR1 KGHDR and CDR2 SFDVKD.

This clonotype was found a few times. The chain is built from TRBV15 and TRBJ2-5; D might be TRBD1 or TRBD2, each matching 5 bases. From germline, CDR1 is LNHNV and CDR2 YYDKDF (reference sequence). This CDR3 comprises 19 residues. The ends were cut back, 5 bases at V and 0 bases at J, with 25 bases in the middle. In DNA, the CDR3 is TGTGCCACCAGCGGAGTGGATTGGGCCCGTTGGGGACACCAAGAGACCCAGTACTTC. This encodes CATSGVDWARWGHQETQYF. The whole variable domain, remainder taken from reference TRBV15 and TRBJ2-5, is DAMVIQNPRYQVTQFGKPVTLSCSQTLNHNVMYWYQQKSSQAPKLLFHYYDKDFNNEADTPDNFQSRRPNTSFCFLDIRSPGLGDTAMYLCATSGVDWARWGHQETQYFGPGTRLLVL.

This chain uses TRBV6-2 or TRBV6-3 with TRBJ1-1, with 8 bases that match TRBD1. The CDR3 runs 14 residues. CDR1 and CDR2 (germline): MNHEY, SVGEGT. V gave up 6 bases and J gave up 3 bases; unmatched junction bases: 6. CDR3 region: CASRYGQGYTEAFF. CDR3 sequence (DNA): TGTGCCAGCAGGTACGGACAGGGATACACTGAAGCTTTCTTT.

The sample holds a few counts of this clonotype. The chain has TRBV10-3 and TRBJ1-2; D unclear. The CDR3 length is 16 residues. Trimming removed 0 bases from V and 3 bases from J, with 14 bases in between. Germline V gene data show CDR1 as ENHRY and CDR2 as SYGVKD. The CDR3 is CAISESTLPAYYGYTF. The CDR3 DNA sequence: TGTGCCATCAGTGAGTCGACTCTACCAGCCTACTATGGCTACACCTTC.

Regarding this clonotype: This may be a read error, as it is one base from a much larger clone. The chain has TRBV7-1 and TRBJ1-1; D is unresolved. TRBV7-1 is an ORF; its function is uncertain. The CDR3 extends over 14 amino acids. CDR3 coding DNA: TGTACCAGCAGCAAGGAAAGGATGAACACTGAAGCTTTCTTT. This codes for CTSSKERMNTEAFF.

This clonotype was recorded only once. The rearrangement links TRBV27 to TRBJ2-3; D possibly matches TRBD1 or TRBD2 (5 bases each). Trimming took 7 bases from V and 0 from J, leaving 14 bases between them. This CDR3 has 15 amino acids. Germline assignment: CDR1 MNHEY and CDR2 SMNVEV (reference sequence). CDR3 residues: CASKPGQASTDTQYF. The CDR3 nucleotides are TGTGCCAGCAAACCGGGGCAGGCTAGCACAGATACGCAGTATTTT.

The chain recombines TRBV29-1 with TRBJ2-1, with 9 nucleotides matching TRBD1. CDR1 and CDR2 (germline): SQVTM, ANQGSEA. CDR3 length: 12 amino acids. J gave up 7 bases and V 3 bases, and 1 base lay outside the gene matches. This CDR3 is CSVEGTGNEQFF. CDR3 nucleotide sequence: TGCAGCGTTGAGGGGACAGGGAATGAGCAGTTCTTC.

V is TRBV7-9 and J is TRBJ2-7; a possible D gene is TRBD1 (6 bases). Per germline, CDR1 SEHNR and CDR2 FQNEAQ (reference sequence). The CDR3 is made up of 16 amino acids. Trimming took off 1 base at V and 0 bases at J, with 13 bases between the two ends. CDR3 amino acids: CASSLGYQGSSYEQYF. The CDR3 DNA follows: TGTGCCAGCAGCTTAGGGTATCAGGGGTCCTCCTACGAGCAGTACTTC. The full variable domain, in which reference TRBV7-9 and TRBJ2-7 provide the parts outside the CDR3, is DTGVSQNPRHKITKRGQNVTFRCDPISEHNRLYWYRQTLGQGPEFLTYFQNEAQLEKSRLLSDRFSAERPKGSFSTLEIQRTEQGDSAMYLCASSLGYQGSSYEQYFGPGTRLTVT.

The rearrangement uses TRBV20-1 and TRBJ2-3; D is unclear. This CDR3 spans 15 amino acids. Germline V lookup: CDR1 DFQATT, CDR2 SNEGSKA (reference sequence). V lost 4 bases and J 2 bases, leaving 16 bases between the germline ends. CDR3 DNA sequence: TGCAGTGCTATCGGTATCGATGCTTACACAGATACGCAGTATTTT. The encoded protein is CSAIGIDAYTDTQYF.

This clonotype has a handful of counts. The chain combines TRBV15 with TRBJ2-2; 7 nucleotides align to TRBD1. This CDR3 region has 19 residues. Germline V gene lookup returns CDR1 LNHNV and CDR2 YYDKDF (reference sequence). V shed 5 bases and J 0 bases; nucleotides not matched to a gene: 15. The CDR3 region has the DNA TGTGCCACCAGCCACTTAAGGTCCCTCGGGACAGCGAACACCGGGGAGCTGTTTTTT. Protein product: CATSHLRSLGTANTGELFF.

This clonotype came up a few times. The chain uses TRBV7-6 and TRBJ2-7; D unresolved. The CDR3 length is 13 residues. The ends were cut back, 1 base at V and 2 bases at J, with 6 bases in the middle. CDR1 SGHVS and CDR2 FNYEAQ come from the germline V gene. CDR3 amino acids: CASSLDSPYEQYF. CDR3 DNA: TGTGCCAGCAGCTTAGACAGCCCCTACGAGCAGTACTTC.

The table lists this clonotype with a few counts. J is TRBJ2-7 and V is TRBV11-2; possibly TRBD2 for D (5 bases). V was clipped by 5 bases and J by 7 bases, with 9 bases between them. CDR1 is SGHAT, CDR2 FQNNGV, per germline. CDR3 length: 11 residues. The CDR3 coding sequence is TGTGCCAGCAGCCACCGCGGGGAGCAGTACGTC. It codes for CASSHRGEQYV.

This clonotype turned up a few times. The CDR3 bases are TGTGCCAGCAGCCTAACGACAGGGTTCTCCTACGAGCAGTACTTC. It is translated as CASSLTTGFSYEQYF. J is TRBJ2-7 and V is TRBV6-5, with 7 bases aligning to TRBD1. V was pared by 6 bases and J by 0 bases, with 8 bases of the junction left unmatched. The CDR3 covers 15 residues. CDR1 is MNHEY and CDR2 is SVGAGI in the germline V gene.

J is TRBJ1-5 and V is TRBV15; D gene ambiguous. Germline V gene lookup returns CDR1 LNHNV and CDR2 YYDKDF (reference sequence). The CDR3 totals 13 residues. With 0 bases removed from V and 9 bases from J, the gap between germline ends came to 9 bases. The CDR3 region is CATSRDPSGPQHF. The DNA for the CDR3 is TGTGCCACCAGCAGAGATCCTTCAGGGCCCCAGCATTTT.

The CDR3: CASSSLSPEKLFF. The CDR3 coding sequence is TGTGCCAGCAGCTCCCTGTCCCCGGAAAAACTGTTTTTT. V gene TRBV6-5 combines with J gene TRBJ1-4, with D uncertain. Germline assignment: CDR1 MNHEY and CDR2 SVGAGI. Deletions cut 6 bases from V and 8 bases from J, with 13 bases between. The CDR3 loop spans 13 amino acids.

This clonotype was seen a handful of times. The V gene is TRBV12-3 or TRBV12-4, the J gene TRBJ2-7, with TRBD1 matching 10 bases. With 4 bases clipped from V and 1 base from J, the junction kept 7 bases outside the gene matches. The CDR3 is 16 residues long. CDR3 sequence: CASSSFGGQGSYEQYF. The CDR3 DNA reads TGTGCCAGCAGTTCGTTTGGGGGACAGGGGTCCTACGAGCAGTACTTC.

The genes are TRBV27 and TRBJ2-2; D is perhaps TRBD1 or TRBD2 (5 bases each). In germline, CDR1 is MNHEY, CDR2 SMNVEV (reference sequence). The CDR3 loop spans 14 amino acids. Trimming pared 0 bases from V and 6 bases from J, leaving 8 bases between. The CDR3 region has the DNA TGTGCCAGCAGTTTATCGAGGGGTTCCGGGGAGCTGTTTTTT. It specifies CASSLSRGSGELFF.

The chain couples TRBV5-5 to TRBJ1-1; D perhaps matches TRBD1 (5 bases). Trimming pared 3 bases from V and 1 base from J, leaving 13 bases between. The CDR3 runs 15 residues. Germline V lookup: CDR1 SGHKS, CDR2 YYEKEE (reference sequence). The CDR3 loop is CASSYRLGTNTEAFF. The CDR3 coding sequence is TGTGCCAGCAGCTACCGGTTGGGGACGAACACTGAAGCTTTCTTT.

The V call is TRBV5-1, the J call TRBJ2-1; 7 nucleotides align to TRBD1. The CDR3 covers 15 residues. The germline V gene encodes CDR1 SGHRS and CDR2 YFSETQ. V was clipped by 0 bases and J by 3 bases; unmatched bases: 3. This CDR3 is CASSLGRGIYNEQFF. In DNA, the CDR3 is TGCGCCAGCAGCTTGGGCAGGGGGATCTACAATGAGCAGTTCTTC.

The CDR3 loop reads CASSIQGQGKNIQYF. In nucleotides, the CDR3 is TGTGCCAGTAGTATTCAGGGACAAGGCAAAAACATTCAGTACTTC. The chain carries TRBV19 and TRBJ2-4, with a weak D call TRBD1 (6 bases). V lost 3 bases and J lost 3, with 12 bases in between. The CDR3 has 15 amino acids. The germline V gene has CDR1 LNHDA and CDR2 SQIVND (reference sequence).

J is TRBJ1-2 and V is TRBV5-4, with a weak D call TRBD1 (6 bases). Trimming pared 9 bases from V and 6 bases from J, leaving 18 bases between. The germline CDR1 and CDR2 sequences are SGHNT and YYREEE (reference sequence). The CDR3 is 13 amino acids. The CDR3 nucleotides are TGTGCCACCCTGGGGGGGGCAGGAGATGGCTACACCTTC. It is translated as CATLGGAGDGYTF.